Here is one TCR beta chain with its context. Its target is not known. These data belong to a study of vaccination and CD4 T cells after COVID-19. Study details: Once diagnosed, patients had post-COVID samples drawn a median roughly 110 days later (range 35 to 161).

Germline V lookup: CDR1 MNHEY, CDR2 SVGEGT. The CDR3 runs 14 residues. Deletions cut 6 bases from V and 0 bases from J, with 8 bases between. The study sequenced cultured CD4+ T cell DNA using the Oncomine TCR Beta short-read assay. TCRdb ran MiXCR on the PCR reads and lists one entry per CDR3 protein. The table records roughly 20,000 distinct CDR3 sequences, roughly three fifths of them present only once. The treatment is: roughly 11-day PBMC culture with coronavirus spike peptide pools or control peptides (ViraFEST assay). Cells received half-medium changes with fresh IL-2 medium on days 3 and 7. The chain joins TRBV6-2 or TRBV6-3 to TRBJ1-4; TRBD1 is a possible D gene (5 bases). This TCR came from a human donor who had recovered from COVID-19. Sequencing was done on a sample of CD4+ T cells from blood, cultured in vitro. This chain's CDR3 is CASRGQATNEKLFF. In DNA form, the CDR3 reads TGTGCCAGCAGAGGACAAGCAACTAATGAAAAACTGTTTTTT.